This T cell receptor beta chain is drawn from a study of Graves' ophthalmopathy and Graves' hyperthyroidism (dated by TCRdb to between 2017 and 2018). As for the study more broadly: Peripheral blood samples were taken at the time of initial diagnosis, before any treatment was given. In total, approximately 140 blood samples were TCR-sequenced: 43 ophthalmopathy, around 75 hyperthyroidism and some 17 hyperthyroidism-to-ophthalmopathy patients. A discovery set of 100 patients (under 45 ophthalmopathy, about 59 stable hyperthyroidism) was enrolled to explore V-J signatures distinguishing ophthalmopathy from hyperthyroidism. Following sampling, methimazole starting at 30 mg daily was administered to hyperthyroidism patients, and high-dose intravenous methylprednisolone was administered to ophthalmopathy patients. In several hyperthyroidism patients, the T-cell repertoire of thyroid tissue was compared with the T-cell repertoire of blood. The study used TCR beta repertoire signatures to distinguish Graves' ophthalmopathy from Graves' hyperthyroidism and to predict progression to ophthalmopathy. An independent validation cohort was composed of approximately 18 hyperthyroidism patients and around 15 patients who later progressed from hyperthyroidism to ophthalmopathy.

For repertoire sequencing, the TCR beta CDR3 regions were amplified from RNA transcripts. The first round of RT-PCR was done with HTBI primers and the Qiagen OneStep RT-PCR kit, and was followed by a second round of multiplex PCR, then size selection and purification. Libraries were sequenced on an Illumina HiSeq2000 using paired-end 100 bp reads. On the authors' methods: SOAPnuke was used to process the reads, throwing out any read that had adapters, had uncalled bases, had a mean Phred below 15, or lacked an exact constant-primer or identifier match. COPE v1.2.5 was used to merge high-quality paired reads. Unique nucleotide sequences were defined as clonotypes and aligned to IMGT TRB V, D and J references using MiTCR v1.1. The analysis was limited to V-J combinations with a frequency above 0.0001, which together covered approximately 99% of repertoires. For each V-J combination, a TCR clonal expansion and chaos score was defined as F50 clonal expansion divided by the chaos observed in the TCRdist matrix. Welch's t-statistics and random forest were used to narrow the features down to over ten V-J combinations, which were then fed into a naive Bayes classifier. The Morisita-Horn index was used to measure how similar the thyroid and blood repertoires were. TCRdb handled the public reads itself, with Q25 trimming in fastp and clone calling in MiXCR, and kept productive beta chains. A single entry per CDR3 protein holds the most common genes and DNA from its merged rows. These V and J calls are TCRdb output, not the study's own analysis. The sample profile shows 200,000 to 250,000 distinct CDR3 sequences; around 50% of them were found once. About 45% of the sample is held by the ten biggest clonotypes.

The germline V and J ends show losses of 5 bases and 4 bases respectively, and no gene match explains 10 bases of the junction. There are 15 amino acids in the CDR3, from cysteine to phenylalanine inclusive. Of the read, only the CDR3 DNA is kept; its 45 bases are in frame from base 1. From the germline V gene (reference sequence), CDR1 is SEHNR and CDR2 is FQNEAQ. As concerns this clonotype: Its antigen remains unidentified. Base qualities are not at hand, and no much larger clone is one base apart.

Ophthalmopathy patients had moderately to severely active disease, Clinical Activity Score of at least 3, NOSPECS grade of at least 4, and disease duration under 3 months. Anyone with other autoimmune diseases, uncontrolled infections, pregnancy or lactation was excluded from the study. Clinical symptoms, serum thyroxine, TRAb, thyroid ultrasound and orbital computed tomography were used for diagnosis. Ficoll-Paque density gradient centrifugation was used to isolate PBMCs from around 9.1 ml of fresh peripheral blood. Total RNA was extracted with Trizol reagent and quality-checked on an Agilent 2100 Bioanalyzer. Paper-wide results and their limitations: In validation, the model predicted ophthalmopathy progression with 55% to 71% sensitivity and less than 80% specificity; more than ten predicted patients were CT-confirmed with GO in a median of approximately 6.5 months. Ophthalmopathy was separated from stable hyperthyroidism by the 13-signature model with about 90% sensitivity and 81% to 84% specificity in cross-validation and with 80%/75% in the test set. Sample size was not statistically predetermined, and group allocation was not concealed from the investigators. Most of the expanded thyroid clonotypes with a frequency above 0.001 were also detected in blood, and it was suggested that the thyroid immune response may be reflected by blood repertoires.

The sequence joins TRBV7-9 to TRBJ1-2; 7 middle bases align to TRBD1. Sequencing used peripheral blood. This receptor was obtained from an adult man with Graves' ophthalmopathy. Read as DNA, the sequence is TGTGCCAGCAGCCACTACTCCACAGGGGTCTATGGCTACACCTTC. Its protein is CASSHYSTGVYGYTF.